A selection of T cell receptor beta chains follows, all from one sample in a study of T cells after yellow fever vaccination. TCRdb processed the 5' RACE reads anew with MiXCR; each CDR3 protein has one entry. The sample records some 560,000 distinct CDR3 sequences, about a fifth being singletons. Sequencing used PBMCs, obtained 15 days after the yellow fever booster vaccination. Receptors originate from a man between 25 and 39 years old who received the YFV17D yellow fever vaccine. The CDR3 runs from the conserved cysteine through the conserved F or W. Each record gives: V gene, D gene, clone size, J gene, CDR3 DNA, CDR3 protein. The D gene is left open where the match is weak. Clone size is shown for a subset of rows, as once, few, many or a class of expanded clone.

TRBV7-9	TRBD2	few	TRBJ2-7	TGTGCCAGCAGCTCCGAGGAACCATATAGCGGGACTGGGTTC	CASSSEEPYSGTGF
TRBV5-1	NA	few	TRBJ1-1	TGCGCCAGCAGGTTGGACAGCGTGAAGACTGAAGCTTTCTTT	CASRLDSVKTEAFF
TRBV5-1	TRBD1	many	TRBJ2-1	TGCGCCAGCAGCGCCGGGACAGGGTACAATGAGCAGTTCTTC	CASSAGTGYNEQFF
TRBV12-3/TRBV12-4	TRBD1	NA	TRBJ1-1	TGTGCCAGCACCCGAGCAGGGGGAAAAGCTTTCTTT	CASTRAGGKAFF
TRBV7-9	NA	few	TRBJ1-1	TGTGCCAGCAGCTTTCAGGGAGGTGACACTGAAGCTTTCTTT	CASSFQGGDTEAFF
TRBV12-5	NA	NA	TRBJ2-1	TGTGCTAGTGGTTTGGTGCTCGGGGCAGTCGATGAGCAGTTCTTC	CASGLVLGAVDEQFF
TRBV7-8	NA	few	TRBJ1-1	TGTGCCAGCAGCTCGGTCGGCGCTGAAGCTTTCTTT	CASSSVGAEAFF
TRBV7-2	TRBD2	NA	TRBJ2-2	TGTGCCAGCGCCCAGAAGGGACTAGCGGTCACCGGGGAGCTGTTTTTT	CASAQKGLAVTGELFF
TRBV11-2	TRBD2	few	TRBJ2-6	TGTGCCAGCAGCTTTAGTAGTTATCTAGCGGCATCCTCTGGGGCCAACGTCCTGACTTTC	CASSFSSYLAASSGANVLTF
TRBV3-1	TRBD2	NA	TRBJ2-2	TGTGCCAGCAGCCAATGGGGAGGGCCGCTAACCGGGGAGCTGTTTTTT	CASSQWGGPLTGELFF
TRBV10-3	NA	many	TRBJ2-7	TGTGCCATCAGTGGGTTGGGAGGCCTAACCTACGAGCAGTACTTC	CAISGLGGLTYEQYF
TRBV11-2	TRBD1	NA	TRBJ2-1	TGTGCCAGCAGCTCTTACTCAGGGACAGGATTACACAATGAGCAGTTCTTC	CASSSYSGTGLHNEQFF
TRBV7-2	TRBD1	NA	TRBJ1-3	TGTGCCAGCAGCGTCGGGACAGCCTCTGGAAACACCATATATTTT	CASSVGTASGNTIYF
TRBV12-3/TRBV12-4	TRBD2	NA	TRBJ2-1	TGTGCCAGCAGTGGGGGGCGGGAGGGCCGTACCATCTACAATGAGCAGTTCTTC	CASSGGREGRTIYNEQFF
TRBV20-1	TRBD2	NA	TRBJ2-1	TGCAGTGCTAGAAGGCCAGCGGGGAAGAATGAGCAGTTCTTC	CSARRPAGKNEQFF
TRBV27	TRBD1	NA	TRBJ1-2	TGTGCCAGCAGTTTCACAGGGGGTGTCTGGGGCTACACCTTC	CASSFTGGVWGYTF
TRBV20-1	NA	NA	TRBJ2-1	TGCAGTGCTAGGACCCTAGTTAGCTCCTACAATGAGCAGTTCTTC	CSARTLVSSYNEQFF
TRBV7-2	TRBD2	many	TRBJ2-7	TGTGCCAGCAGCGAAGGACTAGCGGGTGCCTACGAGCAGTACTTC	CASSEGLAGAYEQYF
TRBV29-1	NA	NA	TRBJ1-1	TGCAGCGTTGTGGGACGGATGAACACTGAAGCTTTCTTT	CSVVGRMNTEAFF
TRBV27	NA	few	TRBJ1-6	TGTGCCAGCAAACTCCAAGCGTATTCACCCCTCCACTTT	CASKLQAYSPLHF
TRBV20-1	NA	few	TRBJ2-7	TGCAGTGCTATTCCGGGCTCCGTCTCCTACGAGCAGTACTTC	CSAIPGSVSYEQYF
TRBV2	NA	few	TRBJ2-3	TGTGCCAGCGGAGCAGCGTCGCAGTATTTT	CASGAASQYF
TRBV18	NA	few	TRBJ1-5	TGTGCCAGCTCACCGGACAGTCGTAATCAGCCCCAGCATTTT	CASSPDSRNQPQHF
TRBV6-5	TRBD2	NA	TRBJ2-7	TGTGCCAGCAGCTATGTAGCGGGAGTGCCCCCCTACGAGCAGTACTTC	CASSYVAGVPPYEQYF
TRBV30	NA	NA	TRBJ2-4	TGTGCCTGGGCTGGGGAAAACATTCAGTACTTC	CAWAGENIQYF
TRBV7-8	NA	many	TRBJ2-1	TGTGCCAGCAGCCAGCAACCGGACCTTCGAAGGAATGAGCAGTTCTTC	CASSQQPDLRRNEQFF
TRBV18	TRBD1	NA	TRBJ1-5	TGTGCCAGCTCACCACGGGACAGGAGCAATCAGCCCCAGCATTTT	CASSPRDRSNQPQHF
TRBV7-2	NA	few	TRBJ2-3	TGTGCCAGCAGCCCGCAACAGAGCGCAGATACGCAGTATTTT	CASSPQQSADTQYF
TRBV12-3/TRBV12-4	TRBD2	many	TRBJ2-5	TGTGCCAGCACGGGAGGCCCAGAGACCCAGTACTTC	CASTGGPETQYF
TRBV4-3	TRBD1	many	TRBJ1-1	TGCGCCAGCAGCCAAGGTACAGGGGCCCCCCGCACTGAAGCTTTCTTT	CASSQGTGAPRTEAFF
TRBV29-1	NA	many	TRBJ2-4	TGCAGCGCCGTGGTGCCAGGGCAAATTACAAACATTCAGTACTTC	CSAVVPGQITNIQYF
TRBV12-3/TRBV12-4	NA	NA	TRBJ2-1	TGTGCCAGCAGACCCGACCGTTACAATGAGCAGTTCTTC	CASRPDRYNEQFF
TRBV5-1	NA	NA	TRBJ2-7	TGCGCCAGCAGCTCGAAACAGGGCCCCTACGAGCAGTACTTC	CASSSKQGPYEQYF
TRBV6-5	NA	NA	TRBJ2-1	TGTGCCAGCAGTTGGGGTACCTACAATGAGCAGTTCTTC	CASSWGTYNEQFF
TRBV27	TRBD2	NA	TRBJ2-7	TGTGCCAGCAGTGACAGCGGGAGTGACTACGAGCAGTACTTC	CASSDSGSDYEQYF
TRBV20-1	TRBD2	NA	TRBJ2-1	TGCAGTGCTAGCCCTAGCGGGAGGGTTTACAATGAGCAGTTCTTC	CSASPSGRVYNEQFF
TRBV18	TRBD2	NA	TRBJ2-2	TGTGCCAGCTCACCAACGACTAGCGGGAGCACCGGGGAGCTGTTTTTT	CASSPTTSGSTGELFF
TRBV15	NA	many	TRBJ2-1	TGTGCCACCAGCAGAGATCAGTACTCCTTGGGGTTC	CATSRDQYSLGF
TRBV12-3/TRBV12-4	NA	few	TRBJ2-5	TGTGCCAGCAGTTCCTTGTCTAGCGCCTACAGGGAGACCCAGTACTTC	CASSSLSSAYRETQYF
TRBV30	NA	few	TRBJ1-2	TGTGCCTGGAGTGCGGGGGTAACAGGCTTTCACTATGGCTACACCTTC	CAWSAGVTGFHYGYTF
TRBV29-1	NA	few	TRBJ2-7	TGCAGCGTGGCCGGGCCGGTAGGATACGAGCAGTACTTC	CSVAGPVGYEQYF
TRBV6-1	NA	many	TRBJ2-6	TGTGCCAGCAGTGAAAGGGTGGAAGGGGCCAACGTCCTGACTTTC	CASSERVEGANVLTF
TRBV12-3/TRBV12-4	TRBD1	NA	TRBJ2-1	TGTGCCAGCCTCACAGGGGGGATACGGTTCAATGAGCAGTTCTTC	CASLTGGIRFNEQFF
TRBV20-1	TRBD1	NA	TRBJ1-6	TGCAGTGCTAGAGGATCCGGGACAGGGGGCTCACCCCTCCACTTT	CSARGSGTGGSPLHF
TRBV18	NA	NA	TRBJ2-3	TGTGCCAGCTATCGGAGCTCTAGCACAGATACGCAGTATTTT	CASYRSSSTDTQYF
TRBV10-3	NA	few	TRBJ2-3	TGTGCCATCAGTGAGTCCAAGGTCGGCCTCGGCGCAGATACGCAGTATTTT	CAISESKVGLGADTQYF
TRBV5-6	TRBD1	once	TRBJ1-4	TGTGCCAGCAGCTTGCCGACAGGGAATGAAAAACTGTTTTTT	CASSLPTGNEKLFF
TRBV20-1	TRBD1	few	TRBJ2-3	TGCAGTGCTAGAGATCCCCTTGAGGGGGCCACAGATACGCAGTATTTT	CSARDPLEGATDTQYF
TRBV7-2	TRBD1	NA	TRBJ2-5	TGTGCCAGCAGCTTAACCGGGACAGGGGGAAGGGAGACCCAGTACTTC	CASSLTGTGGRETQYF
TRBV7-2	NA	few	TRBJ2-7	TGTGCCAGCAGCCCAGCCCTGGCGGGAAGGGAGCAGTACTTC	CASSPALAGREQYF
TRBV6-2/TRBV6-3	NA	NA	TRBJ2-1	TGTGCCAGCAGCCTCGGGAGCCCGATTAACAATGAGCAGTTCTTC	CASSLGSPINNEQFF
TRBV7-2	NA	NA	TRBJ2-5	TGTGCCAGCAGCTCAAGGTCGTACCAAGAGACCCAGTACTTC	CASSSRSYQETQYF
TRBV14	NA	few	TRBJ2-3	TGTGCCAGCAGCCATTATTCAGATACGCAGTATTTT	CASSHYSDTQYF
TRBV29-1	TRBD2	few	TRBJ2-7	TGCAGCGTAGGGCTAGCGGGAGGGCTCGAGCAGTACTTC	CSVGLAGGLEQYF
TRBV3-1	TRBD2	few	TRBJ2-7	TGTGCCAGCAGCCAGAAGATTGGGGCTAGCGGGAGGGTTAGCTCCTACGAGCAGTACTTC	CASSQKIGASGRVSSYEQYF
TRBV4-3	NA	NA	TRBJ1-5	TGCGCCAGCAGCCAAGAGAGGAGGGTTGGGCAGCCCCAGCATTTT	CASSQERRVGQPQHF
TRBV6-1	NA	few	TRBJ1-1	TGTGCCAGCAGCTTTGACCCGGGCACTGAAGCTTTCTTT	CASSFDPGTEAFF
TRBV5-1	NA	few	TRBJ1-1	TGCGCCAGCAGCTTGGATCCCTCCTGGAACACTGAAGCTTTCTTT	CASSLDPSWNTEAFF
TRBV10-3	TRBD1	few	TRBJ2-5	TGTGCCATTCAGGGGGCGGTTGGAGAGACCCAGTACTTC	CAIQGAVGETQYF
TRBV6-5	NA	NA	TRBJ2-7	TGTGCCAGCAGTTACACCGGGACCAACTACGAGCAGTACTTC	CASSYTGTNYEQYF